Sequencing of this T cell receptor (beta chain) was carried out in a study of blood T cell repertoires in COVID-19. CDR1 MNHEY and CDR2 SVGAGI come from the germline V gene. After removal of 6 bases from V and 6 bases from J, the junction contained 4 bases not matched to a gene. The CDR3 contains 13 residues. Sequencing used immunoSEQ multiplex PCR; TCRdb keeps in-frame clones, though not all of them. Of over 150,000 clones listed, 70% to 90% were seen once; the top ten hold about a sixth. This chain uses TRBV6-5 with TRBJ2-1, with 8 positions matching TRBD2. The TCR comes from a man in his fifties with COVID-19, enrolled during active disease. Sequenced input: peripheral blood. The CDR3 coding sequence is TGTGCCAGCAGACCCGGGGGGGGCAATGAGCAGTTCTTC. Protein: CASRPGGGNEQFF.